What follows is one T cell receptor beta chain and its context. The entry originates in a study of blood T cell repertoires in COVID-19. V lost 5 bases, J lost 4 bases, and 8 bases lay in between. From germline, CDR1 is DFQATT and CDR2 SNEGSKA (reference sequence). The CDR3 contains 11 residues. Residents of 24 US areas, aged about 18 to 89 years, made up the participants. Clinical histories supplied by participants themselves formed the basis of cohort assignment. The assay was immunoSEQ multiplex PCR, and TCRdb's table has in-frame clones only and misses some. Of 150,000 to 200,000 clones listed, about 77% were seen once; the top ten hold 17%.

The sequenced sample consisted of PBMCs or T cells enriched from blood (not recorded which). The clonotype originates from a woman aged 45-65 years with acute COVID-19. The chain employs TRBV20-1 and TRBJ1-1, with unresolved D. CDR3 loop: CSAEGVTEAFF. The CDR3 DNA sequence: TGCAGTGCTGAGGGTGTCACTGAAGCTTTCTTT.